Below, 30 T cell receptor beta chains from the same sample are listed, as sequenced in a study of blood T cell repertoires in COVID-19 (dated by TCRdb to about 2020). The library was prepared using the immunoSEQ multiplex PCR assay. TCRdb took this table from immuneACCESS and kept in-frame rearrangements with V and J called. Such tables lack part of the clones; where checked against another copy, unresolved V genes explain under half of the gap, and the rest is unexplained. The sample profile shows around 80,000 clones; approximately 78% of them were found once. More than 4.5% of the sample is held by the ten biggest clonotypes. Source material: peripheral blood. These receptors all come from a woman older than 75 with active or convalescent COVID-19.

This clone was detected only once. This chain connects TRBV4-1 to TRBJ2-2, with 9 bases matching TRBD1. Germline loops: CDR1 MGHRA, CDR2 YSYEKL. CDR3 length equals 17 residues. V lost 5 bases, J lost 0 bases, and 7 bases stayed unmatched. CDR3 bases: TGCGCCAGCAGCTACGCTACAGGGGGCGCGAACACCGGGGAGCTGTTTTTT. Translated, it gives CASSYATGGANTGELFF.

The rearrangement joins TRBV30 to TRBJ1-2, with TRBD1 matching over 7 bases. The V segment lost 3 bases and the J segment 6 bases; nucleotides outside the gene matches: 13. Germline lookup yields CDR1 GTSNPN and CDR2 SVGIG (reference sequence). The CDR3 loop spans 15 amino acids. CDR3 in amino acids: CAWSALGPGGDGYTF. CDR3 DNA sequence: TGTGCCTGGAGCGCCTTAGGGCCAGGGGGAGATGGCTACACCTTC.

The V and J genes are TRBV2 and TRBJ1-3; unclear D gene. Trimming took 7 bases from V and 3 from J, leaving 10 bases between them. This CDR3 has 13 residues. Germline assignment: CDR1 SNHLY and CDR2 FYNNEI. In DNA, the CDR3 is TGTGCCAGCACTTGGCATGATGGAAACACCATATATTTT. It encodes CASTWHDGNTIYF.

The chain couples TRBV2 to TRBJ2-7; possible D gene TRBD1, 6 bases. V dropped 7 bases and J dropped 2 bases, with 15 bases sitting between them. The germline V gene has CDR1 SNHLY and CDR2 FYNNEI. The CDR3 consists of 14 residues. CDR3 sequence: CASKTDSFTYEQYF. CDR3 nucleotides: TGTGCCAGCAAAACGGACAGCTTTACCTACGAGCAGTACTTC. Full variable domain (missing parts from reference TRBV2 and TRBJ2-7): EPEVTQTPSHQVTQMGQEVILRCVPISNHLYFYWYRQILGQKVEFLVSFYNNEISEKSEIFDDQFSVERPDGSNFTLKIRSTKLEDSAMYFCASKTDSFTYEQYFGPGTRLTVT.

The chain uses TRBV10-3 and TRBJ1-5, with D unresolved. This CDR3 comprises 14 residues. Looked up from germline, CDR1 is ENHRY and CDR2 is SYGVKD. The germline V and J ends were trimmed by 4 bases and 0 bases, with 7 bases remaining between them. The CDR3 DNA follows: TGTGCCATCAGTGCTTATAATAGCAATCAGCCCCAGCATTTT. This encodes CAISAYNSNQPQHF.

The rearrangement joins TRBV5-4 to TRBJ1-2; TRBD1 aligns across 8 bases. CDR1 and CDR2 from the germline V gene are SGHNT and YYREEE (reference sequence). J gave up 8 bases and V 6 bases, and 12 bases lay outside the gene matches. The CDR3 loop spans 14 amino acids. The CDR3 nucleotides read TGTGCCAGCAATGCGGACAGGGCTGGTGAGGGCTACACCTTC. It specifies CASNADRAGEGYTF.

The V gene is TRBV4-3, the J gene TRBJ2-1, with TRBD2 matching over 8 bases. Germline lookup yields CDR1 LGHNA and CDR2 YSLEER. The CDR3 has 17 residues. The ends lost 0 bases at V and 2 bases at J; junction bases unmatched: 6. Here the CDR3 DNA reads TGCGCCAGCAGCCAAGATAAAGCGGGGGCCACCTACAATGAGCAGTTCTTC. Translated: CASSQDKAGATYNEQFF.

This chain uses TRBV14 with TRBJ2-5, with 9 bases matching TRBD1. Germline V gene sequence: CDR1 SGHDN, CDR2 FVKESK. Trimming removed 4 bases from V and 5 bases from J; junction bases left unmatched: 8. There are 15 residues in the CDR3. The CDR3 coding sequence is TGTGCCAGCAGCCGAGGGACAGGGAGCTTGGAGACCCAGTACTTC. It is translated as CASSRGTGSLETQYF.

This clone was observed a few times. The chain recombines TRBV6-5 with TRBJ1-2; 8 bases are a match to TRBD1. The germline CDR1 and CDR2 sequences are MNHEY and SVGAGI. This CDR3 spans 14 amino acids. Trimming at V came to 4 bases and at J to 4 bases, leaving 5 bases not matched to a gene. The CDR3 spells CASSSTGDPYGYTF. In DNA form, the CDR3 reads TGTGCCAGCAGTTCGACAGGGGATCCCTATGGCTACACCTTC.

This chain connects TRBV5-1 to TRBJ2-3; 9 bases map to TRBD2. The CDR3 sequence is 16 residues long. Germline V gene lookup returns CDR1 SGHRS and CDR2 YFSETQ. The V gene end was trimmed by 0 bases and the J gene end by 1 base; junction bases not matched to a gene: 3. In DNA, the CDR3 is TGCGCCAGCAGCTTGGGGCTAGCGGGACGCACAGATACGCAGTATTTT. Translation gives CASSLGLAGRTDTQYF.

The chain combines TRBV24-1 with TRBJ2-1; 14 positions agree with TRBD2. Germline CDR1 and CDR2: KGHDR and SFDVKD. The CDR3 consists of 17 residues. The V segment lost 4 bases and the J segment 8 bases; nucleotides outside the gene matches: 9. The DNA for the CDR3 is TGTGCCACCAGTGAGGGGACTAGCGGGGGAAGCGGCGATGAGCAGTTCTTC. It codes for CATSEGTSGGSGDEQFF.

The chain joins TRBV7-9 to TRBJ2-1; 10 nucleotides agree with TRBD1. The CDR3 covers 14 residues. Germline CDR1 SEHNR, CDR2 FQNEAQ (reference sequence). The ends lost 5 bases at V and 9 bases at J; junction bases unmatched: 7. The CDR3 protein is CASSTRTGGGEQFF. CDR3 in DNA: TGTGCCAGCAGCACCCGGACAGGGGGGGGTGAGCAGTTCTTC.

J is TRBJ1-2 and V is TRBV28, with 9 nucleotides matching TRBD1. This CDR3 spans 18 amino acids. V shed 6 bases, J shed 2 bases, and the junction held 16 bases outside the gene matches. Germline CDR1 and CDR2: MDHEN and SYDVKM. This CDR3 reads CASSRSRDRVNPNYGYTF. CDR3 DNA sequence: TGTGCCAGCAGCCGTTCACGGGACAGGGTAAACCCGAACTATGGCTACACCTTC.

The chain joins TRBV10-3 to TRBJ1-1; possibly TRBD1 for D (6 bases). With 7 bases removed from V and 1 base from J, the gap between germline ends came to 10 bases. There are 13 residues in the CDR3. Germline CDR1 is ENHRY and CDR2 is SYGVKD. The CDR3 protein is CAIMDSWNTEAFF. The CDR3 coding sequence is TGTGCCATCATGGACAGTTGGAACACTGAAGCTTTCTTT.

The chain links TRBV7-8 to TRBJ2-5; 7 bases fit TRBD1. This CDR3 region has 14 residues. The ends lost 5 bases at V and 1 base at J; junction bases unmatched: 4. Germline lookup yields CDR1 SGHVS and CDR2 FQNEAQ. The CDR3: CASSVRDSQETQYF. For the CDR3, the DNA is TGTGCCAGCAGCGTCCGGGACAGCCAAGAGACCCAGTACTTC.

The CDR3 DNA sequence: TGCAGCGTTGAAGATTCTCGACAGGCCCAGCAGTACTTC. It yields the protein CSVEDSRQAQQYF. This rearrangement joins TRBV29-1 to TRBJ2-7; weak D call: TRBD1 (6 bases). The CDR3 is made up of 13 amino acids. Deletions cut 0 bases from V and 8 bases from J, with 14 bases between. The V gene's germline CDR1 is SQVTM and CDR2 ANQGSEA.

The rearrangement uses TRBV19 and TRBJ2-2; TRBD1 matches 7 bases. This CDR3 has 16 residues. Per the germline V gene, CDR1 is LNHDA and CDR2 is SQIVND (reference sequence). V dropped 4 bases and J dropped 3; count of bases not matched to a gene: 8. CDR3 loop: CASSTYRQGDTGELFF. CDR3 coding DNA: TGTGCCAGTAGTACGTACCGACAGGGAGACACCGGGGAGCTGTTTTTT.

This clone was observed a single time. This chain joins TRBV6-6 and TRBJ1-6; D is possibly TRBD1 (5 bases). The CDR3 consists of 13 residues. Germline V lookup: CDR1 MNHNY, CDR2 SVGAGI (reference sequence). Trimming left V 4 bases short and J 7 bases short, with 8 bases between. CDR3 in amino acids: CASSFQGNSPLHF. The CDR3, as DNA: TGTGCCAGCAGTTTTCAGGGAAATTCACCCCTCCACTTT.

The V call is TRBV11-2, the J call TRBJ1-2, with D possibly matching TRBD1 (5 bases). The CDR3 is 13 amino acids. V lost 5 bases, J lost 5 bases, and 12 bases lay in between. Per germline, CDR1 SGHAT and CDR2 FQNNGV. This chain's CDR3 is CASSPRGTYGYTF. DNA for the CDR3: TGTGCCAGCAGCCCTCGGGGGACGTATGGCTACACCTTC.

The chain joins TRBV6-2 or TRBV6-3 to TRBJ2-5; 9 positions agree with TRBD1. CDR3 length: 16 amino acids. CDR1 and CDR2 (germline): MNHEY, SVGEGT. The V segment lost 5 bases and the J segment 5 bases; nucleotides outside the gene matches: 12. The DNA of the CDR3 is TGTGCCAGCAGTCTAGGGACAGGGACGTCGGACGAGACCCAGTACTTC. This translates into CASSLGTGTSDETQYF.

The chain combines TRBV6-5 with TRBJ1-5; TRBD1 matches 8 bases. There are 15 residues in the CDR3. Germline V gene sequence: CDR1 MNHEY, CDR2 SVGAGI. With 5 bases clipped from V and 3 bases from J, the junction kept 6 bases outside the gene matches. CDR3 amino acids: CASSPDRGLNQPQHF. CDR3 DNA: TGTGCCAGCAGTCCCGACAGGGGACTCAATCAGCCCCAGCATTTT.

The chain couples TRBV6-6 to TRBJ2-7; 10 nucleotides match TRBD1. The CDR3 consists of 13 residues. CDR1 is MNHNY, CDR2 SVGAGI, per germline (reference sequence). The trim removed 10 bases at V and 7 bases at J, leaving 10 bases unmatched. The CDR3 here is CATSRTGGREQYF. Written as DNA, the CDR3 is TGTGCCACCTCCCGGACAGGGGGGAGAGAGCAGTACTTC.

The chain combines TRBV10-3 with TRBJ1-5, with TRBD1 identical over 10 bases. CDR3 length equals 13 residues. CDR1 and CDR2 (germline): ENHRY, SYGVKD. Trimming removed 10 bases from V and 5 bases from J; junction bases left unmatched: 5. CDR3 amino acids: CASWDRGDQPQHF. The CDR3 coding sequence is TGTGCCAGTTGGGACAGGGGTGATCAGCCCCAGCATTTT.

The chain links TRBV6-2 or TRBV6-3 to TRBJ1-1, with 7 bases that match TRBD1. CDR3 size: 14 residues. Trimming at V came to 2 bases and at J to 1 base, leaving 1 base not matched to a gene. CDR1 MNHEY and CDR2 SVGEGT come from the germline V gene. CDR3 sequence: CASSYRTGNTEAFF. DNA of the CDR3: TGTGCCAGCAGTTACAGGACAGGGAACACTGAAGCTTTCTTT.

CDR3 nucleotides: TGTGCCAGTAGCCCAGCGGCGCACACAGATACGCAGTATTTT. Translating it yields CASSPAAHTDTQYF. This chain uses TRBV19 with TRBJ2-3, with D possibly matching TRBD2 (5 bases). The CDR3 is 14 residues long. V was pared by 6 bases and J by 2 bases, with 12 bases between. CDR1 and CDR2 from the germline V gene are LNHDA and SQIVND (reference sequence). The variable domain in full, with the rest retrieved from reference TRBV19 and TRBJ2-3, is DGGITQSPKYLFRKEGQNVTLSCEQNLNHDAMYWYRQDPGQGLRLIYYSQIVNDFQKGDIAEGYSVSREKKESFPLTVTSAQKNPTAFYLCASSPAAHTDTQYFGPGTRLTVL.

The chain combines TRBV30 with TRBJ1-6; D may be TRBD1 (6 bases). Trimming removed 3 bases at V and 9 bases at J, with 12 bases between. The CDR3 is 13 amino acids. Germline V CDR1 and CDR2: GTSNPN, SVGIG (reference sequence). The CDR3: CAWRRQVGSPLHF. The DNA of the CDR3 is TGTGCCTGGAGACGACAGGTTGGTTCACCCCTCCACTTT. Supplemented by reference TRBV30 and TRBJ1-6, the full variable domain reads SQTIHQWPATLVQPVGSPLSLECTVEGTSNPNLYWYRQAAGRGLQLLFYSVGIGQISSEVPQNLSASRPQDRQFILSSKKLLLSDSGFYLCAWRRQVGSPLHFGNGTRLTVT.

This clone showed up just a few times. This chain uses TRBV3-1 (or the pseudogene TRBV3-2) with TRBJ1-2; 9 positions match TRBD1. The CDR3 length is 14 residues. Germline V gene data show CDR1 as LGHDT and CDR2 as YNNKEL (reference sequence). The V gene end was trimmed by 4 bases and the J gene end by 3 bases; junction bases not matched to a gene: 3. The CDR3 here is CASSLTGGDYGYTF. The CDR3 region has the DNA TGTGCCAGCAGCCTGACAGGGGGTGACTATGGCTACACCTTC.

The chain combines TRBV5-1 with TRBJ2-5, with D possibly being TRBD2 (6 bases). The CDR3 sequence is 13 residues long. Per germline, CDR1 SGHRS and CDR2 YFSETQ. V lost 5 bases, J lost 2 bases, and 10 bases lay in between. CDR3 DNA: TGCGCCAGCAGGACGGGGGTGCAAGAGACCCAGTACTTC. Its translation is CASRTGVQETQYF.

CDR3 residues: CASSLDGGSYNEQFF. DNA for the CDR3: TGCGCCAGCAGCTTGGATGGGGGGTCGTACAATGAGCAGTTCTTC. The rearrangement links TRBV5-1 to TRBJ2-1; a weak D match, TRBD2 (6 bases). V was trimmed by 0 bases and J by 4 bases, leaving 11 bases between them. CDR1 SGHRS and CDR2 YFSETQ come from the germline V gene. This CDR3 is 15 amino acids long.

The chain couples TRBV27 to TRBJ2-5, with a possible D match to TRBD2 (5 bases). Trimming removed 6 bases at V and 7 bases at J, with 18 bases between. There are 14 residues in the CDR3. Germline V lookup: CDR1 MNHEY, CDR2 SMNVEV (reference sequence). The CDR3 loop reads CASSPRTAPRTQYF. In nucleotides, the CDR3 is TGTGCCAGCAGCCCCCGGACTGCCCCAAGGACCCAGTACTTC.